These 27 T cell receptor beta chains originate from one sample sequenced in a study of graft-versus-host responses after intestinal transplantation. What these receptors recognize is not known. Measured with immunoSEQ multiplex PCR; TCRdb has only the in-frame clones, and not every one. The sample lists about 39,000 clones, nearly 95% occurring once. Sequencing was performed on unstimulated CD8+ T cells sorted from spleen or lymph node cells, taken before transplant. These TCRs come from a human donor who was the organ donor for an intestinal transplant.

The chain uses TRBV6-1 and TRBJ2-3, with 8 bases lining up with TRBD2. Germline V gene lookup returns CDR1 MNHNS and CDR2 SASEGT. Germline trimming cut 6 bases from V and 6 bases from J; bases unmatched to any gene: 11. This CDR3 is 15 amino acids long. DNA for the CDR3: TGTGCCAGCAGCCTAGGGGGACTAGGAGGGGATACGCAGTATTTT. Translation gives CASSLGGLGGDTQYF.

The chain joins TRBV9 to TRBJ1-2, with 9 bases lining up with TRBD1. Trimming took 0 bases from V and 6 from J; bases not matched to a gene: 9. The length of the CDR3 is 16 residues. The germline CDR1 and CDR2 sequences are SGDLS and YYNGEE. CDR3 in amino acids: CASSVGDRVIGNGYTF. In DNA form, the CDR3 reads TGTGCCAGCAGCGTAGGGGACAGGGTTATAGGGAATGGCTACACCTTC.

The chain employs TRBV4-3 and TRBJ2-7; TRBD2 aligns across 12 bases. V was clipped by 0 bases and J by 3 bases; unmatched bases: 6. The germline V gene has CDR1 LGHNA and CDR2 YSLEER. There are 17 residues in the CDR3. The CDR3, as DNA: TGCGCCAGCAGCCAAGATTGGGGGACTAGCGGGTACTACGAGCAGTACTTC. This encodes CASSQDWGTSGYYEQYF.

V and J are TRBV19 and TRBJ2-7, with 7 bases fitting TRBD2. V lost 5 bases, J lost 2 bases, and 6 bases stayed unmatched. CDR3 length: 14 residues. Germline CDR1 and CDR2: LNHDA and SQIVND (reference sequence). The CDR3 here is CASSYASGPYEQYF. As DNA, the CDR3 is TGTGCCAGTAGTTACGCTAGCGGTCCCTACGAGCAGTACTTC.

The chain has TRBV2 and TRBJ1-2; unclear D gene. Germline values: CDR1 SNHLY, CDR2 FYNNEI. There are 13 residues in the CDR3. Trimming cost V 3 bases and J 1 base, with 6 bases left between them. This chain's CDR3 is CASSDPLNYGYTF. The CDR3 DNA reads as TGTGCCAGCAGTGACCCCCTTAACTATGGCTACACCTTC.

This CDR3 is CASSPTVLSYNEQFF. The CDR3, as DNA: TGCGCCAGCAGCCCGACAGTCCTCTCCTACAATGAGCAGTTCTTC. The genes are TRBV5-1 and TRBJ2-1; possible D gene TRBD1, 5 bases. This CDR3 spans 15 amino acids. V was pared by 4 bases and J by 0 bases, with 11 bases between. Germline CDR1 is SGHRS and CDR2 is YFSETQ.

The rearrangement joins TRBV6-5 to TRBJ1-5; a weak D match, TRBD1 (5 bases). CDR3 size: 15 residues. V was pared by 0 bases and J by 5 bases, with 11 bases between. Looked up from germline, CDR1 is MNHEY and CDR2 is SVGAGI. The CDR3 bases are TGTGCCAGCAGTTACTCGAGGGGCGGAGATCAGCCCCAGCATTTT. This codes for CASSYSRGGDQPQHF.

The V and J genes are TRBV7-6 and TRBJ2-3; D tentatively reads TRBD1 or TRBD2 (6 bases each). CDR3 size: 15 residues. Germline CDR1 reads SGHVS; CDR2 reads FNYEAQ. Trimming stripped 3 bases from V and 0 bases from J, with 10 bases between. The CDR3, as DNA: TGTGCCAGCAGCTTTGGGGGGCTAAGCACAGATACGCAGTATTTT. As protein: CASSFGGLSTDTQYF.

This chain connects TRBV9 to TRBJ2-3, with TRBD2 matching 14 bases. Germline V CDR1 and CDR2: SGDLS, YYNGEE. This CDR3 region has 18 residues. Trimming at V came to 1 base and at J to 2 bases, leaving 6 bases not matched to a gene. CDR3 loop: CASSVSGLAGGNTDTQYF. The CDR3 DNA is TGTGCCAGCAGCGTAAGCGGACTAGCGGGGGGTAACACAGATACGCAGTATTTT.

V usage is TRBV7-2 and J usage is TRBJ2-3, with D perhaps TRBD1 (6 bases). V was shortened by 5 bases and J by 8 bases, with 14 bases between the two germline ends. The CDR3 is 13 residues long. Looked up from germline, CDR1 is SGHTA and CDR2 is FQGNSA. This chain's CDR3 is CASSPGVGGTQYF. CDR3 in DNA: TGTGCCAGCAGCCCAGGGGTAGGCGGTACGCAGTATTTT.

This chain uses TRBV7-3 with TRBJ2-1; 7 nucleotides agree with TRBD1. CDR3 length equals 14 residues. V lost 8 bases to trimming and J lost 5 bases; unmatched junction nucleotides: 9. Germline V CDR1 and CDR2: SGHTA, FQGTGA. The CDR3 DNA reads TGTGCCAGCGGCCCGTCTACAGGGGACAATGAGCAGTTCTTC. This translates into CASGPSTGDNEQFF.

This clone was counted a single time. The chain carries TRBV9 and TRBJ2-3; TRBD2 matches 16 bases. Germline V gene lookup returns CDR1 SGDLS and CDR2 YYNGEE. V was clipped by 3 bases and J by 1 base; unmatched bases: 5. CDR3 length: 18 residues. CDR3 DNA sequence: TGTGCCAGCAGCGGGGGGACTAGCGGGGGGGCTGGCACAGATACGCAGTATTTT. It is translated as CASSGGTSGGAGTDTQYF.

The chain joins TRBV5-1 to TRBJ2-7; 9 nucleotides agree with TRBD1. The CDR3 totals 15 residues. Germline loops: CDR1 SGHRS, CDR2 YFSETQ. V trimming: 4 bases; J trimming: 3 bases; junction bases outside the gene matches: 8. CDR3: CASSRPGQGFYEQYF. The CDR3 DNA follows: TGCGCCAGCAGCCGGCCGGGACAGGGCTTCTACGAGCAGTACTTC.

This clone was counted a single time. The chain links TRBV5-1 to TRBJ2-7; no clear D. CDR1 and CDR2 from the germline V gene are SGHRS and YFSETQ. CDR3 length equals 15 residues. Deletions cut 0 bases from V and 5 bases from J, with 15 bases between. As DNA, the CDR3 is TGCGCCAGCAGCTTGGATCTTCTTCCTTTCCACGAGCAGTACTTC. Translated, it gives CASSLDLLPFHEQYF.

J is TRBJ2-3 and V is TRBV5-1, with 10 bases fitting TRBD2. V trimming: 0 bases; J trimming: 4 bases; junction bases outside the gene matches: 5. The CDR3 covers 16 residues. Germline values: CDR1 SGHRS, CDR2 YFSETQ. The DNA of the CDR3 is TGCGCCAGCAGCTTGGCCGGGGGACTAGCGCCAGATACGCAGTATTTT. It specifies CASSLAGGLAPDTQYF.

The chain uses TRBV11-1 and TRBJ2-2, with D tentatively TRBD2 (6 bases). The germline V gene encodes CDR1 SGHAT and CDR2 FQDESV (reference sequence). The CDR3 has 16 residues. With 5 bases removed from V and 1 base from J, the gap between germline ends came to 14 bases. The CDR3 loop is CASSPAGTLNTGELFF. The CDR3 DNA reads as TGTGCCAGCAGCCCAGCCGGGACTCTGAACACCGGGGAGCTGTTTTTT.

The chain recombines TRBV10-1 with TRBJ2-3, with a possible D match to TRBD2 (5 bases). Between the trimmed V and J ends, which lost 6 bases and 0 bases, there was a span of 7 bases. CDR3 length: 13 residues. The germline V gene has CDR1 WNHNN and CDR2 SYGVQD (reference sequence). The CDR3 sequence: CASSRTSTDTQYF. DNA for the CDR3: TGCGCCAGCAGCCGGACTAGCACAGATACGCAGTATTTT.

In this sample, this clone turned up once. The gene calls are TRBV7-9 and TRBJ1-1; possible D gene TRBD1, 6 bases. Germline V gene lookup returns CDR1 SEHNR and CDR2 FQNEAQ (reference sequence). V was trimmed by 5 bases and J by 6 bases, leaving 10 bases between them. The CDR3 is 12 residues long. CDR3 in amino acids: CASSPQGAEAFF. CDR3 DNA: TGTGCCAGCAGCCCACAGGGCGCTGAAGCTTTCTTT.

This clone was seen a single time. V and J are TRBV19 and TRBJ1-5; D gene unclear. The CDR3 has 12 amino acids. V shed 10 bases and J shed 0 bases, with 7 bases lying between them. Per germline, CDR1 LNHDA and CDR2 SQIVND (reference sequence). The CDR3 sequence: CAKPYSNQPQHF. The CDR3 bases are TGTGCCAAACCCTATAGCAATCAGCCCCAGCATTTT.

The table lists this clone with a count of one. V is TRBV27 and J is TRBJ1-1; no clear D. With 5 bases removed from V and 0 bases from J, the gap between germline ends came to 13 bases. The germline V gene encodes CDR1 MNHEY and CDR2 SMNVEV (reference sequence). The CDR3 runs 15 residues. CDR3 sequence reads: CASSRTNTLNTEAFF. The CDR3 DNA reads TGTGCCAGCAGTAGGACCAATACATTGAACACTGAAGCTTTCTTT.

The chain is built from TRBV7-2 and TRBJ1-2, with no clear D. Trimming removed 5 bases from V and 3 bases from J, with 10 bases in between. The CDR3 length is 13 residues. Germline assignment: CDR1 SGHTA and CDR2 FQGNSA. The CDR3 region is CASSIHQDYGYTF. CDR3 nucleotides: TGTGCCAGCAGCATACATCAGGACTATGGCTACACCTTC.

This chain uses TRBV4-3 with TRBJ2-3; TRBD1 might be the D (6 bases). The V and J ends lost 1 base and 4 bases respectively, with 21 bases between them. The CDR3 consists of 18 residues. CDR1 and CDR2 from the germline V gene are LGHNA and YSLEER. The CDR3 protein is CASSQVPGTLLFPDTQYF. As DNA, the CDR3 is TGCGCCAGCAGCCAAGTGCCAGGGACACTACTCTTCCCAGATACGCAGTATTTT.

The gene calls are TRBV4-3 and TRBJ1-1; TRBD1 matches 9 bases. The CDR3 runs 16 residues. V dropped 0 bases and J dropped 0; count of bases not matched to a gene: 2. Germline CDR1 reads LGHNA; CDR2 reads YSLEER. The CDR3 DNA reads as TGCGCCAGCAGCCAAGATGGGACAGGGTTGAACACTGAAGCTTTCTTT. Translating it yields CASSQDGTGLNTEAFF.

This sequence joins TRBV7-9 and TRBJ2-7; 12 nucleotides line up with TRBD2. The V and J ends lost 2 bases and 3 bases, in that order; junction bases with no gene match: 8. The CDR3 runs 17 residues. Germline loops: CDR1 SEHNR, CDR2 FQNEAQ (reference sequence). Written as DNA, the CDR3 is TGTGCCAGCAGCTTACTGGGACTAGCGGGCGATATCTACGAGCAGTACTTC. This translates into CASSLLGLAGDIYEQYF.

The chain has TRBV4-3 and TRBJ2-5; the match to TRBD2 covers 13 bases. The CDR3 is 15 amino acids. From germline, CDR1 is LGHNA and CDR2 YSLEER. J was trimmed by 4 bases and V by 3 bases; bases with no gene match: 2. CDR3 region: CASSQGLAGRETQYF. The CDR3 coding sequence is TGCGCCAGCAGCCAGGGACTAGCGGGGAGAGAGACCCAGTACTTC.

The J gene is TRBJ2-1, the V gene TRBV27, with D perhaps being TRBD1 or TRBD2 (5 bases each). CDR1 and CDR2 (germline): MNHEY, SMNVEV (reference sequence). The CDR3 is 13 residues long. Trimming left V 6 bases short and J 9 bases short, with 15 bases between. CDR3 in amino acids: CASSTGPGGEQFF. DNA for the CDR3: TGTGCCAGCAGCACCGGGCCTGGGGGTGAGCAGTTCTTC.

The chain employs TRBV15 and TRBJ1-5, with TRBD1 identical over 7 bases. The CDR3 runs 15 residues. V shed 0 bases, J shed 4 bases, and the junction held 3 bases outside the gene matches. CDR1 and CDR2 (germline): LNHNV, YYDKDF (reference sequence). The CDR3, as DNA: TGTGCCACCAGCAGAGAGGACAGGCCTAATCAGCCCCAGCATTTT. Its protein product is CATSREDRPNQPQHF.